The rows below give T cell receptor beta chains drawn from one sample of a study of cytomegalovirus exposure and HLA in healthy donors. Profiling relied on immunoSEQ multiplex PCR, and the TCRdb table lists in-frame clones only, not all of them. Of some 110,000 clones listed, about 70% were seen once; the top ten hold about 0.92%. Sample: PBMCs. The receptors originated from a woman in her 30s in good health and CMV-seronegative. CDR3s include the opening cysteine and the closing phenylalanine or tryptophan. The order of the fields is CDR3 protein, CDR3 DNA, D gene, clone size, V gene, J gene. A D gene is named only where the DNA matches it firmly. Clone size is not always given. Where it is, it says once, few, many or a class for expanded clones.

CDR3aa: CATKEGQVIDEQFF; CDR3nt: TGCGCCACCAAAGAGGGACAGGTCATCGATGAGCAGTTCTTC; d_gene: TRBD1; abundance: .; v_gene: TRBV5-1; j_gene: TRBJ2-1
CDR3aa: CASSLNGGVGYNEQFF; CDR3nt: TGTGCCAGCAGCTTAAATGGCGGGGTGGGATACAATGAGCAGTTCTTC; d_gene: .; abundance: .; v_gene: TRBV7-3; j_gene: TRBJ2-1
CDR3aa: CASSLGQGRNSNQPQHF; CDR3nt: TGTGCCAGCAGCTTAGGGCAGGGTCGTAATAGCAATCAGCCCCAGCATTTT; d_gene: .; abundance: .; v_gene: TRBV7-2; j_gene: TRBJ1-5
CDR3aa: CASRQGQEGEQYF; CDR3nt: TGTGCCAGCAGACAAGGACAGGAAGGCGAGCAGTACTTC; d_gene: TRBD1; abundance: once; v_gene: TRBV2; j_gene: TRBJ2-7
CDR3aa: CASRAGILGTEAFF; CDR3nt: TGTGCCAGCAGAGCCGGGATACTGGGCACTGAAGCTTTCTTT; d_gene: .; abundance: .; v_gene: TRBV2; j_gene: TRBJ1-1
CDR3aa: CASSGLAQETQYF; CDR3nt: TGTGCCAGCAGTGGACTAGCCCAAGAGACCCAGTACTTC; d_gene: TRBD2; abundance: .; v_gene: TRBV2; j_gene: TRBJ2-5
CDR3aa: CASSQVRDRGEYTF; CDR3nt: TGCGCCAGCAGCCAAGTGAGAGACAGGGGGGAATACACCTTC; d_gene: TRBD1; abundance: .; v_gene: TRBV4-3; j_gene: TRBJ1-2
CDR3aa: CAWSPGDYGYTF; CDR3nt: TGTGCCTGGAGCCCAGGGGACTATGGCTACACCTTC; d_gene: .; abundance: few; v_gene: TRBV30; j_gene: TRBJ1-2
CDR3aa: CASSGTSDQYHYNEQFF; CDR3nt: TGTGCCAGCAGCGGGACTAGCGATCAATACCACTACAATGAGCAGTTCTTC; d_gene: TRBD2; abundance: .; v_gene: TRBV5-4; j_gene: TRBJ2-1
CDR3aa: CASSLGTGDGYTF; CDR3nt: TGTGCCAGCAGCCTTGGGACAGGGGACGGCTACACCTTC; d_gene: TRBD1; abundance: .; v_gene: TRBV7-9; j_gene: TRBJ1-2
CDR3aa: CAAGTLYEQYF; CDR3nt: TGTGCCGCCGGGACACTTTACGAGCAGTACTTC; d_gene: .; abundance: .; v_gene: TRBV6-9; j_gene: TRBJ2-7
CDR3aa: CASSKTAGPTYNEQFF; CDR3nt: TGCGCCAGCAGCAAGACAGCGGGCCCCACCTACAATGAGCAGTTCTTC; d_gene: .; abundance: .; v_gene: TRBV5-1; j_gene: TRBJ2-1
CDR3aa: CASNTRQGEGTEAFF; CDR3nt: TGTGCCAGCAACACAAGACAGGGGGAAGGCACTGAAGCTTTCTTT; d_gene: TRBD1; abundance: .; v_gene: TRBV18; j_gene: TRBJ1-1
CDR3aa: CASSLQGTNTEAFF; CDR3nt: TGTGCCAGCAGCTTACAGGGAACGAACACTGAAGCTTTCTTT; d_gene: .; abundance: .; v_gene: TRBV13; j_gene: TRBJ1-1
CDR3aa: CASGVGGASTDTQYF; CDR3nt: TGTGCCAGTGGGGTGGGCGGGGCTAGCACAGATACGCAGTATTTT; d_gene: .; abundance: .; v_gene: TRBV9; j_gene: TRBJ2-3
CDR3aa: CASSGGGASYNEQFF; CDR3nt: TGTGCCAGCAGCGGCGGCGGAGCCTCCTACAATGAGCAGTTCTTC; d_gene: .; abundance: .; v_gene: TRBV6-5; j_gene: TRBJ2-1
CDR3aa: CASSEARQGASNEQFF; CDR3nt: TGTGCCAGCAGTGAAGCCCGACAGGGGGCAAGCAATGAGCAGTTCTTC; d_gene: TRBD1; abundance: .; v_gene: TRBV6-1; j_gene: TRBJ2-1
CDR3aa: CAWCGTSGCEQYF; CDR3nt: TGTGCCTGGTGCGGGACTAGCGGTTGCGAGCAGTACTTC; d_gene: TRBD2; abundance: .; v_gene: TRBV30; j_gene: TRBJ2-7
CDR3aa: CASSLPVTSNGYTF; CDR3nt: TGTGCCAGCAGCTTACCTGTGACAAGCAATGGCTACACCTTC; d_gene: .; abundance: .; v_gene: TRBV7-9; j_gene: TRBJ1-2
CDR3aa: CASSGGTNYGYTF; CDR3nt: TGTGCCAGCAGTGGAGGAACCAACTATGGCTACACCTTC; d_gene: .; abundance: .; v_gene: TRBV2; j_gene: TRBJ1-2
CDR3aa: CASSEGMGTRSYTF; CDR3nt: TGTGCCAGCAGTGAGGGCATGGGGACTCGGAGCTACACCTTC; d_gene: .; abundance: .; v_gene: TRBV25-1; j_gene: TRBJ1-2
CDR3aa: CRRAGAYNEQFF; CDR3nt: TGTCGGAGGGCAGGAGCATACAATGAGCAGTTCTTC; d_gene: .; abundance: .; v_gene: TRBV19; j_gene: TRBJ2-1
CDR3aa: CASSLGWSTGELFF; CDR3nt: TGTGCCAGCAGCTTAGGCTGGAGCACCGGGGAGCTGTTTTTT; d_gene: .; abundance: .; v_gene: TRBV13; j_gene: TRBJ2-2
CDR3aa: CASSEGAILKRREQFF; CDR3nt: TGTGCCAGCAGTGAAGGAGCTATCCTTAAGCGGAGGGAGCAGTTCTTC; d_gene: .; abundance: .; v_gene: TRBV25-1; j_gene: TRBJ2-1
CDR3aa: CATSRDHRGTGDTDTQYF; CDR3nt: TGTGCCACCAGCAGAGATCATAGGGGGACAGGGGACACAGATACGCAGTATTTT; d_gene: TRBD1; abundance: .; v_gene: TRBV15; j_gene: TRBJ2-3
CDR3aa: CASSLITGKGYTF; CDR3nt: TGTGCCAGCAGTTTGATCACAGGGAAAGGCTACACCTTC; d_gene: .; abundance: .; v_gene: TRBV27; j_gene: TRBJ1-2
CDR3aa: CASSLAVLSDNEQFF; CDR3nt: TGCGCCAGCAGCTTGGCCGTCTTATCGGACAATGAGCAGTTCTTC; d_gene: .; abundance: .; v_gene: TRBV5-1; j_gene: TRBJ2-1
CDR3aa: CASKRGSYNEQFF; CDR3nt: TGTGCCAGCAAAAGGGGGTCCTACAATGAGCAGTTCTTC; d_gene: .; abundance: few; v_gene: TRBV2; j_gene: TRBJ2-1
CDR3aa: CAWGSGRGYNEQFF; CDR3nt: TGTGCCTGGGGTAGCGGGAGGGGGTACAATGAGCAGTTCTTC; d_gene: TRBD2; abundance: .; v_gene: TRBV30; j_gene: TRBJ2-1
CDR3aa: CASSEQGDSPLHF; CDR3nt: TGTGCCAGCAGTGAACAGGGGGATTCACCCCTCCACTTT; d_gene: TRBD1; abundance: .; v_gene: TRBV25-1; j_gene: TRBJ1-6
CDR3aa: CSAARGFDEKLFF; CDR3nt: TGCAGCGCCGCCAGGGGGTTTGATGAAAAACTGTTTTTT; d_gene: TRBD1; abundance: .; v_gene: TRBV29-1; j_gene: TRBJ1-4
CDR3aa: CASSSALAGGPGGELFF; CDR3nt: TGCGCCAGCAGCTCCGCCCTAGCGGGAGGGCCGGGCGGGGAGCTGTTTTTT; d_gene: TRBD2; abundance: .; v_gene: TRBV5-1; j_gene: TRBJ2-2
CDR3aa: CSASRKQGRNTEAFF; CDR3nt: TGCAGCGCCTCTAGAAAACAGGGCCGAAACACTGAAGCTTTCTTT; d_gene: .; abundance: .; v_gene: TRBV29-1; j_gene: TRBJ1-1
CDR3aa: CASSEFGTSGNNEQFF; CDR3nt: TGTGCCAGCAGCGAATTTGGGACTAGCGGGAACAATGAGCAGTTCTTC; d_gene: TRBD2; abundance: .; v_gene: TRBV6-1; j_gene: TRBJ2-1
CDR3aa: CASRSVSTDTQYF; CDR3nt: TGTGCTAGTCGTTCTGTTAGCACAGATACGCAGTATTTT; d_gene: .; abundance: .; v_gene: TRBV12-5; j_gene: TRBJ2-3
CDR3aa: CASSVGWSSTDTQYF; CDR3nt: TGTGCCAGCAGCGTAGGCTGGAGCAGCACAGATACGCAGTATTTT; d_gene: .; abundance: few; v_gene: TRBV9; j_gene: TRBJ2-3
CDR3aa: CASAGAQGANVLTF; CDR3nt: TGTGCCAGCGCTGGGGCGCAAGGGGCCAACGTCCTGACTTTC; d_gene: .; abundance: few; v_gene: TRBV28; j_gene: TRBJ2-6
CDR3aa: CASSLVSSSLGYTF; CDR3nt: TGTGCCAGCAGCTTAGTGTCGTCTAGTTTGGGCTACACCTTC; d_gene: .; abundance: .; v_gene: TRBV7-9; j_gene: TRBJ1-2
CDR3aa: CASSATGSTDTQYF; CDR3nt: TGTGCCAGCAGTGCAACAGGGAGCACAGATACGCAGTATTTT; d_gene: .; abundance: .; v_gene: TRBV6-4; j_gene: TRBJ2-3
CDR3aa: CASSVEYSNRHGNTIYF; CDR3nt: TGTGCCAGCAGCGTAGAATACAGTAATAGACACGGAAACACCATATATTTT; d_gene: .; abundance: .; v_gene: TRBV9; j_gene: TRBJ1-3